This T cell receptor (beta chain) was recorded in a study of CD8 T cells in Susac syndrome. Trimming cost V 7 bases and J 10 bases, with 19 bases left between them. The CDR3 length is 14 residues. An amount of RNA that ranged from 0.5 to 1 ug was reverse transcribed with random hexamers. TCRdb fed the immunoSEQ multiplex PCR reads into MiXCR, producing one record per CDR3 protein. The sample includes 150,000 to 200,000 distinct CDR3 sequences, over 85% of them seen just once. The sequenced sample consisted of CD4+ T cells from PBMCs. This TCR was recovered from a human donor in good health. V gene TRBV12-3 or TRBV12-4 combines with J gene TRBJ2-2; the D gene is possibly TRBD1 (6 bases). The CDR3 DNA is TGTGCCAGCACCCTGGGTGGGGGCTACAAGGAGCTGTTTTTT. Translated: CASTLGGGYKELFF.